The 18 T cell receptor beta chains in this list originate from one sample, sequenced in a study of cytomegalovirus exposure and HLA in healthy donors. A multiplex PCR was run with 60 Vbeta primers and 13 Jbeta primers. Method: immunoSEQ multiplex PCR; TCRdb's copy keeps in-frame clones and lacks some. The profile shows fewer than 250,000 clones, about 79% of them singletons. The sequenced sample was PBMCs. These receptors were obtained from a male donor in good health and CMV-seronegative.

This rearrangement joins TRBV6-5 to TRBJ2-1, with a tentative D call TRBD2 (5 bases). Germline loops: CDR1 MNHEY, CDR2 SVGAGI. The CDR3 contains 13 residues. V dropped 6 bases and J dropped 6 bases, with 12 bases sitting between them. CDR3 DNA sequence: TGTGCCAGCAGGCTAGTGAGGGCCAATGAGCAGTTCTTC. Encoded protein: CASRLVRANEQFF.

The chain recombines TRBV4-2 with TRBJ1-2, with TRBD1 identical over 9 bases. CDR1 LGHNA and CDR2 YNFKEQ come from the germline V gene. The junction had 6 bases not matched to a gene; V was cut back by 8 bases and J by 5 bases. The CDR3 totals 13 residues. CDR3 amino acids: CASSGTGTYGYTF. For the CDR3, the DNA is TGTGCCAGCTCCGGGACAGGGACATATGGCTACACCTTC.

The CDR3 DNA follows: TGTGCCAGCAGCCCTACTCCACAGGGGACAAAACTGTTTTTT. Translating it yields CASSPTPQGTKLFF. This chain links TRBV6-6 with TRBJ1-4; 7 positions agree with TRBD1. The length of the CDR3 is 14 residues. Per germline, CDR1 MNHNY and CDR2 SVGAGI (reference sequence). V gave up 6 bases and J gave up 10 bases; unmatched junction bases: 11.

Notes on this clone: An end of the junction does not agree with germline; a read error may underlie this. The chain has TRBV29-1 and TRBJ2-2, with D perhaps matching TRBD2 (6 bases). Germline V CDR1 and CDR2: SQVTM, ANQGSEA. CDR3 length equals 14 residues. This CDR3 reads CSVDGGTNTRELFF. DNA for the CDR3: TGCAGCGTTGATGGCGGGACGAACACCAGGGAGCTGTTTTTT.

This clone was picked up a small number of times. This rearrangement joins TRBV2 to TRBJ2-7; TRBD2 aligns across 10 bases. Losses at the gene ends were 1 base for V and 4 bases for J; bases not matched to a gene: 7. The CDR3 runs 16 residues. Germline values: CDR1 SNHLY, CDR2 FYNNEI. CDR3 region: CASSEGKTSGTYEQYF. The CDR3 region has the DNA TGTGCCAGCAGTGAAGGTAAAACTAGCGGGACATACGAGCAGTACTTC.

The chain is built from TRBV18 and TRBJ1-3; 12 bases are shared with TRBD1. In germline, CDR1 is KGHSH, CDR2 LQKENI. The length of the CDR3 is 17 residues. V shed 3 bases and J 1 base; nucleotides not matched to a gene: 4. DNA of the CDR3: TGTGCCAGCTCACCTAGGGGACAGGGGGCTTCTGGAAACACCATATATTTT. It translates to CASSPRGQGASGNTIYF.

The V call is TRBV23-1, the J call TRBJ2-6, with TRBD1 as a possible D gene (5 bases). TRBV23-1 is noted as an ORF with a role that remains uncertain. The V and J ends lost 6 bases and 0 bases respectively, with 9 bases between them. There are 15 residues in the CDR3. The CDR3 coding sequence is TGCGCCAGCAGCCCCGACAGCTCTGGGGCCAACGTCCTGACTTTC. Translating gives CASSPDSSGANVLTF.

This clone was detected only a few times. The J gene is TRBJ2-7, the V gene TRBV18; D possibly corresponds to TRBD1 (5 bases). Germline V CDR1 and CDR2: KGHSH, LQKENI. V was pared by 0 bases and J by 2 bases, with 8 bases between. The CDR3 is 14 residues long. CDR3 loop: CASSPPSRAYEQYF. CDR3 nucleotides: TGTGCCAGCTCACCACCGAGCAGGGCCTACGAGCAGTACTTC.

V gene TRBV6-1 combines with J gene TRBJ1-5; TRBD1 agrees at 8 bases. CDR3 length: 14 amino acids. Germline V gene data show CDR1 as MNHNS and CDR2 as SASEGT. The trim removed 10 bases at V and 2 bases at J, leaving 7 bases unmatched. CDR3 amino acids: CATNGQGGNQPQHF. CDR3 coding DNA: TGTGCCACCAACGGACAGGGTGGCAATCAGCCCCAGCATTTT.

V is TRBV27 and J is TRBJ1-6; no firm D call. This CDR3 has 17 amino acids. Trimming stripped 3 bases from V and 0 bases from J, with 12 bases between. Germline lookup yields CDR1 MNHEY and CDR2 SMNVEV (reference sequence). CDR3 coding DNA: TGTGCCAGCAGTTTGCAACAGACGAGCTCCTATAATTCACCCCTCCACTTT. Amino acid sequence: CASSLQQTSSYNSPLHF.

This CDR3 is CASSPRGDSDGYTF. The CDR3 DNA sequence: TGTGCCAGCAGCCCCAGGGGCGATAGTGATGGCTACACCTTC. The rearrangement uses TRBV7-9 and TRBJ1-2; possible D gene TRBD1, 6 bases. Germline V gene data show CDR1 as SEHNR and CDR2 as FQNEAQ (reference sequence). Trimming stripped 5 bases from V and 6 bases from J, with 16 bases between. The CDR3 loop spans 14 amino acids.

V usage is TRBV29-1 and J usage is TRBJ1-4; weak D call: TRBD1 (5 bases). The CDR3 has 12 amino acids. Germline-derived CDR1 and CDR2 are SQVTM and ANQGSEA. V was clipped by 6 bases and J by 1 base, with 6 bases between them. The CDR3 region is CSVRETNEKLFF. The CDR3 nucleotides are TGCAGCGTCAGGGAAACTAATGAAAAACTGTTTTTT.

The chain joins TRBV21-1 to TRBJ1-4; TRBD1 reflects the table's D call only, with no check against the DNA. TRBV21-1 has pseudogene status. This CDR3 comprises 15 residues. DNA of the CDR3: TGTGCCAGCAGCAAATTTCAGGGGGCAAAAGAAAAACTGTTTTTT. Translation gives CASSKFQGAKEKLFF.

The rearrangement uses TRBV4-1 and TRBJ2-1; TRBD2 agrees at 8 bases. The CDR3 runs 17 residues. The V segment lost 1 base and the J segment 4 bases; nucleotides outside the gene matches: 9. CDR1 and CDR2 from the germline V gene are MGHRA and YSYEKL. The CDR3 loop reads CASSQVPGLGSYNEQFF. CDR3 DNA sequence: TGCGCCAGCAGCCAAGTACCGGGACTAGGTAGTTACAATGAGCAGTTCTTC.

The J gene is TRBJ1-1, the V gene TRBV13, with D maybe TRBD1 (5 bases). The CDR3 has 15 residues. The germline V and J ends were trimmed by 1 base and 4 bases, with 13 bases remaining between them. Germline V gene data show CDR1 as PRHDT and CDR2 as FYEKMQ (reference sequence). CDR3 in amino acids: CASSLEQGLSTEAFF. In nucleotides, the CDR3 is TGTGCCAGCAGCTTAGAGCAGGGTCTGAGCACTGAAGCTTTCTTT.

This clone showed up just a few times. The rearrangement joins TRBV5-1 to TRBJ1-1, with 7 bases fitting TRBD1. The germline V gene encodes CDR1 SGHRS and CDR2 YFSETQ. V lost 6 bases and J lost 4; bases outside the gene matches: 6. The CDR3 is made up of 13 amino acids. CDR3 protein: CASTPQGGTEAFF. CDR3 in DNA: TGCGCCAGCACCCCCCAGGGGGGCACTGAAGCTTTCTTT.

V is TRBV12-5 and J is TRBJ1-3, with D hard to call. The CDR3 is 14 amino acids. Trimming shortened V by 1 base and J by 6 bases, and 10 bases separated the two germline ends. CDR1 is LGHNT, CDR2 FRNRAP, per germline. This CDR3 reads CASGLGGLSNTIYF. CDR3 sequence (DNA): TGTGCTAGTGGTTTGGGAGGGTTGTCAAACACCATATATTTT.

The rearrangement uses TRBV30 and TRBJ1-6, with 9 bases matching TRBD1. This CDR3 is 13 amino acids long. J was trimmed by 8 bases and V by 5 bases; bases with no gene match: 4. Germline V gene sequence: CDR1 GTSNPN, CDR2 SVGIG (reference sequence). Here the CDR3 DNA reads TGTGCCTGGGTACGGGACAGGGATTCACCCCTCCACTTT. Residues: CAWVRDRDSPLHF. Supplemented by reference TRBV30 and TRBJ1-6, the full variable domain reads SQTIHQWPATLVQPVGSPLSLECTVEGTSNPNLYWYRQAAGRGLQLLFYSVGIGQISSEVPQNLSASRPQDRQFILSSKKLLLSDSGFYLCAWVRDRDSPLHFGNGTRLTVT.